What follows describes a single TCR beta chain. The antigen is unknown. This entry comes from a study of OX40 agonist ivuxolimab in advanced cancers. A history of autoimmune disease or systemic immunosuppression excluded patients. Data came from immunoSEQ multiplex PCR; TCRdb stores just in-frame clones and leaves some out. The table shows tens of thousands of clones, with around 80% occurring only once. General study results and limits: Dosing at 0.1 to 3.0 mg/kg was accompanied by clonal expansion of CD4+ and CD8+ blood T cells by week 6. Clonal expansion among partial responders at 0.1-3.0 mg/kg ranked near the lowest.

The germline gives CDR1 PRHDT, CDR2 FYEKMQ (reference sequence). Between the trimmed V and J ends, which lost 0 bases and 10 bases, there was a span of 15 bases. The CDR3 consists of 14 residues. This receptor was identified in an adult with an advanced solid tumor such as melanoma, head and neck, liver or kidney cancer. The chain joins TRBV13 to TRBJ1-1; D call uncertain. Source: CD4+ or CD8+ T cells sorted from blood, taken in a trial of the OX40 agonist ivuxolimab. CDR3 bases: TGTGCCAGCAGCTTAGGCTTGGATGGCTCGGTAGCTTTCTTT. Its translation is CASSLGLDGSVAFF.